A single T cell receptor (beta chain) is shown here with its context. The CDR3 runs 14 residues. The germline gives CDR1 DFQATT, CDR2 SNEGSKA (reference sequence). The V end lost 5 bases, the J end lost 0 bases, and 11 bases lay between the germline ends. The TCR beta CDR3 regions underwent amplification using RNA transcripts as the source. Using the HTBI primer set, a first-round RT-PCR was run on the TCR CDR3. TCRdb re-called the multiplex PCR reads with MiXCR, one entry per CDR3 protein. Here the sample spans over 700,000 distinct CDR3 sequences, approximately 19% being singletons. These data come from a study of T cells in Graves' hyperthyroidism and ophthalmopathy. About the research overall: Before any treatment, at initial diagnosis, peripheral blood was collected.

Diagnoses were established using clinical symptoms, serum thyroxine and TRAb, thyroid ultrasound and orbital computed tomography. This TCR was sampled from a woman aged 45-59 years with Graves' hyperthyroidism that later progressed to Graves' ophthalmopathy. The sequenced sample was blood. The chain links TRBV20-1 to TRBJ1-5; D is possibly TRBD1 (6 bases). The CDR3 protein is CSAGAGASNQPQHF. CDR3 DNA: TGCAGTGCTGGGGCAGGGGCTAGCAATCAGCCCCAGCATTTT.